Following are 25 T cell receptor beta chains from one sample sequenced in a study of CD8+CD57+ T cells in acquired aplastic anemia. Selection for sequencing was limited to patients who had shown CD8+CD57+ cell expansion by flow cytometry. Genomic DNA constituted the template upon which TCR beta VDJ and CDR3 profiling was performed. TCRdb recomputed calls from the reads with MiXCR, one row per CDR3 protein. The table has roughly 290,000 distinct CDR3 sequences, 50% to 65% seen once. The specimen was sorted CD4+, CD8+, or CD8+CD57+ T cells (not recorded which) from PBMCs. The receptors shown here come from a human donor with aplastic anemia.

The table lists this clonotype with a few counts. The rearrangement uses TRBV7-3 and TRBJ2-2; 8 nucleotides line up with TRBD1. Losses at the gene ends were 4 bases for V and 3 bases for J; bases not matched to a gene: 4. The germline V gene has CDR1 SGHTA and CDR2 FQGTGA. There are 15 residues in the CDR3. The CDR3 nucleotides read TGTGCCAGCAGCTCCGGGACAGGCTACACCGGGGAGCTGTTTTTT. Translated, it gives CASSSGTGYTGELFF.

The chain uses TRBV10-3 and TRBJ2-7; 14 nucleotides align to TRBD2. The CDR3 runs 15 residues. V shed 4 bases, J shed 4 bases, and the junction held 3 bases outside the gene matches. Germline assignment: CDR1 ENHRY and CDR2 SYGVKD. The CDR3, as DNA: TGTGCCATCAGTGGCGGGACTAGCGGGAGTTACGAGCAGTACTTC. Translated, it gives CAISGGTSGSYEQYF.

This clonotype was picked up many times. V and J are TRBV19 and TRBJ2-5; D may correspond to TRBD1 or TRBD2 (5 bases each). The CDR3 runs 15 residues. Germline V lookup: CDR1 LNHDA, CDR2 SQIVND (reference sequence). V lost 3 bases and J 4 bases, leaving 15 bases between the germline ends. CDR3 DNA sequence: TGTGCCAGTAGTATTGGGACCACAATCCGAGAGACCCAGTACTTC. Translating it yields CASSIGTTIRETQYF. The entire variable domain, with the rest obtained from reference TRBV19 and TRBJ2-5, is as follows: DGGITQSPKYLFRKEGQNVTLSCEQNLNHDAMYWYRQDPGQGLRLIYYSQIVNDFQKGDIAEGYSVSREKKESFPLTVTSAQKNPTAFYLCASSIGTTIRETQYFGPGTRLLVL.

This chain links TRBV7-3 with TRBJ2-1, with 10 bases identical to TRBD2. The CDR3 is 14 amino acids. CDR1 SGHTA and CDR2 FQGTGA come from the germline V gene. V shed 4 bases and J 8 bases; nucleotides not matched to a gene: 5. The CDR3 protein is CASSSGLAVDEQFF. CDR3 DNA sequence: TGTGCCAGCAGCTCAGGACTAGCGGTGGATGAGCAGTTCTTC.

This chain joins TRBV3-1 and TRBJ2-5, with D tentatively TRBD1 or TRBD2 (5 bases each). This CDR3 region has 13 residues. V dropped 5 bases and J dropped 0 bases, with 7 bases sitting between them. Germline V gene data show CDR1 as LGHDT and CDR2 as YNNKEL (reference sequence). The CDR3 DNA reads as TGTGCCAGCAGCGGGGGACACCAAGAGACCCAGTACTTC. It specifies CASSGGHQETQYF.

V usage is TRBV19 and J usage is TRBJ1-5, with D unresolved. The CDR3 length is 13 residues. The V end was cut by 8 bases, the J end by 7 bases, with 15 bases between. Germline-derived CDR1 and CDR2 are LNHDA and SQIVND (reference sequence). CDR3 nucleotide sequence: TGTGCCAGTTTAGGAAGGGCGGCGCAGCCCCAGCATTTT. Translating it yields CASLGRAAQPQHF.

This clonotype was counted at least ten times. The genes are TRBV6-1 and TRBJ1-5, with no clear D. The CDR3 is 12 amino acids. Per germline, CDR1 MNHNS and CDR2 SASEGT. V lost 7 bases and J 11 bases, leaving 15 bases between the germline ends. The CDR3 sequence is CASKGGSRAQHF. The CDR3 DNA reads as TGTGCCAGCAAGGGAGGCTCAAGAGCCCAGCATTTT.

This chain uses TRBV7-6 with TRBJ2-5, with D perhaps matching TRBD1 or TRBD2 (6 bases each). This CDR3 is built from 15 residues. V was trimmed by 6 bases and J by 9 bases, leaving 23 bases between them. CDR1 is SGHVS and CDR2 is FNYEAQ in the germline V gene. CDR3 DNA sequence: TGTGCCAGCAGGACCCAGGAGGGGGGCCAGGAGGCCCAGTACTTC. Protein product: CASRTQEGGQEAQYF.

The genes are TRBV29-1 and TRBJ2-1; no definite D call. The CDR3 is 13 residues long. Germline lookup yields CDR1 SQVTM and CDR2 ANQGSEA. Trimming pared 4 bases from V and 5 bases from J, leaving 12 bases between. In DNA form, the CDR3 reads TGCAGCGTTGCCGAGATTAATAACAATGAGCAGTTCTTC. Translated: CSVAEINNNEQFF.

V is TRBV6-2 or TRBV6-3 and J is TRBJ1-1; D not resolved. CDR1 MNHEY and CDR2 SVGEGT come from the germline V gene. This CDR3 has 14 residues. V gave up 0 bases and J gave up 1 base, with 6 bases separating them. The CDR3 here is CASSYSLGNTEAFF. The CDR3 region has the DNA TGTGCCAGCAGTTACTCGCTGGGGAACACTGAAGCTTTCTTT.

In this sample, this clonotype turned up a few times. For the CDR3, the DNA is TGCGCCAGCAGTTCGGAAGACACGAACACTGAAGCTTTCTTT. Residues: CASSSEDTNTEAFF. The chain has TRBV10-2 and TRBJ1-1, with D uncertain. V shed 5 bases and J shed 1 base, with 11 bases lying between them. The CDR3 contains 14 residues. In germline, CDR1 is WSHSY, CDR2 SAAADI.

The chain uses TRBV20-1 and TRBJ2-3; 12 bases are a match to TRBD2. Unmatched junction bases numbered 9, after V lost 3 bases and J lost 5 bases. The CDR3 spans 16 residues. Looked up from germline, CDR1 is DFQATT and CDR2 is SNEGSKA (reference sequence). The CDR3 reads CSASSLAGGAQDTQYF. The CDR3 DNA sequence: TGCAGTGCTAGTTCCCTAGCGGGAGGGGCTCAAGATACGCAGTATTTT.

The gene calls are TRBV2 and TRBJ2-7; D not resolved. The CDR3 has 12 amino acids. The germline gives CDR1 SNHLY, CDR2 FYNNEI. V shed 7 bases and J shed 4 bases, with 11 bases lying between them. The CDR3 coding sequence is TGTGCCAGCAAGGTGGCCGCTTACGAGCAGTACTTC. Its protein is CASKVAAYEQYF.

Only one count was recorded for this clonotype. J is TRBJ2-3 and V is TRBV20-1, with TRBD2 matching 14 bases. This CDR3 contains 15 residues. J was trimmed by 3 bases and V by 4 bases; bases with no gene match: 3. CDR1 is DFQATT, CDR2 SNEGSKA, per germline (reference sequence). CDR3 protein: CSAKRTSGRTDTQYF. The CDR3 DNA reads as TGCAGTGCTAAAAGGACTAGCGGGAGGACAGATACGCAGTATTTT.

This clonotype was detected ten times or more. The chain combines TRBV6-5 with TRBJ1-2; D is unresolved. Germline lookup yields CDR1 MNHEY and CDR2 SVGAGI. The CDR3 length is 13 residues. V lost 5 bases, J lost 2 bases, and 9 bases lay in between. DNA of the CDR3: TGTGCCAGCAGTCACGACGGCAACTATGGCTACACCTTC. Its translation is CASSHDGNYGYTF.

The gene calls are TRBV24-1 and TRBJ2-2; D assignment may be TRBD1 or TRBD2 (6 bases each). Germline lookup yields CDR1 KGHDR and CDR2 SFDVKD. Trimming cost V 7 bases and J 1 base, with 12 bases left between them. This CDR3 is built from 15 residues. CDR3: CATRGGMLNTGELFF. CDR3 in DNA: TGTGCCACCAGGGGGGGCATGTTGAACACCGGGGAGCTGTTTTTT.

The chain links TRBV20-1 to TRBJ2-7; TRBD1 aligns across 7 bases. Germline lookup yields CDR1 DFQATT and CDR2 SNEGSKA (reference sequence). This CDR3 is built from 14 residues. The J segment lost 3 bases and the V segment lost 5 bases, leaving 10 bases of the junction unmatched. The CDR3: CSAAIPGQNYEQYF. For the CDR3, the DNA is TGCAGTGCTGCAATCCCGGGACAGAACTACGAGCAGTACTTC.

This clonotype appeared once. The rearrangement uses TRBV5-1 and TRBJ2-7; 9 nucleotides align to TRBD2. This CDR3 is built from 14 residues. Trimming took 0 bases from V and 6 from J; bases not matched to a gene: 4. Germline V gene sequence: CDR1 SGHRS, CDR2 YFSETQ. DNA for the CDR3: TGCGCCAGCAGCTTGGATAGCGGGAGCGGCGAGCAGTACTTC. Its translation is CASSLDSGSGEQYF. The variable domain in full, completed from reference TRBV5-1 and TRBJ2-7, reads KAGVTQTPRYLIKTRGQQVTLSCSPISGHRSVSWYQQTPGQGLQFLFEYFSETQRNKGNFPGRFSGRQFSNSRSEMNVSTLELGDSALYLCASSLDSGSGEQYFGPGTRLTVT.

The rearrangement joins TRBV7-9 to TRBJ2-5; unclear D gene. CDR3 size: 13 residues. Trimming took off 3 bases at V and 2 bases at J, with 7 bases between the two ends. The V gene's germline CDR1 is SEHNR and CDR2 FQNEAQ (reference sequence). In DNA, the CDR3 is TGTGCCAGCAGCTTCGGCCAGCAAGAGACCCAGTACTTC. Its protein product is CASSFGQQETQYF.

This clonotype was counted ten times or more. The chain combines TRBV9 with TRBJ2-5, with 8 bases aligning to TRBD2. The CDR3 runs 15 residues. The V gene's germline CDR1 is SGDLS and CDR2 YYNGEE. V lost 0 bases to trimming and J lost 9 bases; unmatched junction nucleotides: 10. CDR3 amino acids: CASSVGRVGTRAQYF. The CDR3, as DNA: TGTGCCAGCAGCGTAGGTAGGGTCGGGACTAGGGCCCAGTACTTC.

This clonotype was detected only a few times. The chain employs TRBV27 and TRBJ1-2, with a tentative D call TRBD1 (6 bases). The germline gives CDR1 MNHEY, CDR2 SMNVEV (reference sequence). This CDR3 has 15 amino acids. The germline V and J ends were trimmed by 9 bases and 1 base, with 18 bases remaining between them. The CDR3 protein is CASKPGTYNNYGYTF. The CDR3 DNA follows: TGTGCCAGTAAACCCGGGACATATAATAACTATGGCTACACCTTC.

The chain has TRBV24-1 and TRBJ2-7, with a weak D call TRBD1 (6 bases). The CDR3 has 15 amino acids. Germline lookup yields CDR1 KGHDR and CDR2 SFDVKD. The V end was cut by 6 bases, the J end by 2 bases, with 16 bases between. The CDR3 here is CATSSGTIGTYEQYF. CDR3 nucleotide sequence: TGTGCCACCAGTTCCGGGACAATAGGAACCTACGAGCAGTACTTC.

This rearrangement joins TRBV2 to TRBJ1-5; 8 nucleotides agree with TRBD1. Looked up from germline, CDR1 is SNHLY and CDR2 is FYNNEI. The CDR3 has 14 amino acids. The CDR3 bases are TGTGCTAGAGCCCAGGGGGCAGACAATCAGCCCCAGCATTTT. As protein: CARAQGADNQPQHF.

This chain links TRBV10-3 with TRBJ2-1; D remains unclear. Germline assignment: CDR1 ENHRY and CDR2 SYGVKD. V was trimmed by 8 bases and J by 6 bases, leaving 5 bases between them. This CDR3 contains 10 residues. The CDR3 nucleotides read TGTGCCATCGGCGGCAATGAGCAGTTCTTC. It codes for CAIGGNEQFF.

This chain links TRBV29-1 with TRBJ2-3; TRBD1 aligns across 8 bases. CDR3 length: 14 residues. CDR1 and CDR2 from the germline V gene are SQVTM and ANQGSEA. J lost 1 base, V lost 7 bases, and 7 bases had no gene match. CDR3 nucleotide sequence: TGCAGCGCTCTCCAGGGACAGGGCACAGATACGCAGTATTTT. Translated: CSALQGQGTDTQYF.